Listed below are T cell receptor beta chains from one sample, sequenced in a study of blood T cell repertoires in COVID-19. Repertoires were generated with immunoSEQ multiplex PCR, while TCRdb's copy carries only in-frame clones and drops some. The profile shows roughly 90,000 clones, 85% of them singletons. The specimen was peripheral blood. These receptor sequences come from a man aged 50-59 years with acute or convalescent COVID-19. Both conserved end residues are part of each CDR3. Each record gives: V gene, J gene, clone size, D gene, CDR3 protein, CDR3 DNA. D genes are given only for firm matches. The size of a clone is reported for some rows only, either as once, few or many, or as a class for expanded clones.

TRBV2	TRBJ1-2	NA	NA	CASSERGAVYGYTF	TGTGCCAGCAGTGAACGGGGGGCCGTCTATGGCTACACCTTC
TRBV6-2/TRBV6-3	TRBJ2-7	NA	NA	CASSYSDSLTYEQYF	TGTGCCAGCAGTTACTCGGACAGCTTAACCTACGAGCAGTACTTC
TRBV2	TRBJ1-2	few	NA	CASSDFGMDYGYTF	TGTGCCAGCAGTGACTTCGGGATGGACTATGGCTACACCTTC
TRBV7-8	TRBJ2-1	NA	TRBD2	CASSLAWSGAGNEQFF	TGTGCCAGCAGCTTAGCTTGGTCGGGAGCGGGGAATGAGCAGTTCTTC
TRBV5-5	TRBJ2-2	once	NA	CASSSRTVNTGELFF	TGTGCCAGCAGCTCCCGGACAGTCAACACCGGGGAGCTGTTTTTT
TRBV19	TRBJ2-7	NA	NA	CASSIGGSYEQYF	TGTGCCAGTAGTATTGGAGGATCCTACGAGCAGTACTTC
TRBV5-1	TRBJ2-1	NA	TRBD2	CASSSTSGRALARYNEQFF	TGCGCCAGCAGCTCGACTAGCGGGAGGGCCCTTGCGAGATACAATGAGCAGTTCTTC
TRBV5-8	TRBJ2-2	NA	TRBD1	CASSLGQGRRTEELFF	TGTGCCAGCAGCTTAGGACAGGGGCGACGTACCGAGGAGCTGTTTTTT
TRBV21-1	TRBJ1-1	NA	NA	CASSLRDRGRDTEAFF	TGTGCCAGCAGCCTTAGGGACAGGGGGAGGGACACTGAAGCTTTCTTT
TRBV19	TRBJ2-7	NA	NA	CASSIGRGQSYEQYF	TGTGCCAGTAGTATAGGGCGCGGACAGTCCTACGAGCAGTACTTC
TRBV19	TRBJ2-5	NA	NA	CASRGTETQYF	TGTGCCAGCAGGGGAACTGAGACCCAGTACTTC
TRBV9	TRBJ2-7	many	NA	CASSGGVNYEQYF	TGTGCCAGCAGCGGGGGAGTCAACTACGAGCAGTACTTC
TRBV14	TRBJ1-6	NA	TRBD1	CASSQGTGRSPLHF	TGTGCCAGCAGCCAAGGGACAGGGCGTTCACCCCTCCACTTT
TRBV7-2	TRBJ2-7	NA	TRBD2	CASSLEASGGGEQYF	TGTGCCAGCAGCTTAGAAGCTAGCGGGGGCGGCGAGCAGTACTTC
TRBV29-1	TRBJ2-3	once	TRBD2	CSGQREGGTDTQYF	TGCAGCGGTCAGCGGGAGGGAGGCACAGATACGCAGTATTTT
TRBV10-3	TRBJ1-1	NA	NA	CAISESRGNLEAFF	TGTGCCATCAGTGAGTCAAGGGGAAACCTTGAAGCTTTCTTT
TRBV2	TRBJ2-7	NA	TRBD2	CASSEALWASGSPTSYEQYF	TGTGCCAGCAGTGAAGCGCTTTGGGCTAGCGGGTCCCCTACTTCCTACGAGCAGTACTTC
TRBV12-5	TRBJ2-2	NA	NA	CASGKEAGELFF	TGTGCTAGTGGTAAAGAGGCCGGGGAGCTGTTTTTT
TRBV24-1	TRBJ1-1	NA	NA	CATRGTFQNTEAFF	TGTGCCACTCGAGGGACTTTCCAGAACACTGAAGCTTTCTTT
TRBV5-1	TRBJ2-5	once	NA	CASSLVEVAETQYF	TGCGCCAGCAGCTTGGTTGAGGTTGCAGAGACCCAGTACTTC
TRBV7-9	TRBJ1-5	NA	NA	CASSLRQVCSNQPQHF	TGTGCCAGCAGCTTAAGACAGGTTTGTAGCAATCAGCCCCAGCATTTT
TRBV11-1	TRBJ2-2	once	NA	CASSFYESAGELFF	TGTGCCAGCAGTTTTTACGAGTCTGCCGGGGAGCTGTTTTTT
TRBV6-5	TRBJ2-7	NA	NA	CASSSSRALEQYF	TGTGCCAGCAGTAGTTCCAGGGCGTTAGAGCAGTACTTC
TRBV7-2	TRBJ1-5	NA	NA	CASSYLDSNQPQHF	TGTGCCAGCAGCTACTTAGATAGCAATCAGCCCCAGCATTTT
TRBV4-3	TRBJ2-1	NA	TRBD2	CASSQEVGSSGGAYEQFF	TGCGCCAGCAGCCAAGAAGTTGGGTCTAGCGGGGGGGCGTATGAGCAGTTCTTC
TRBV3-1/TRBV3-2	TRBJ2-7	NA	TRBD1	CASSPGQGAWEQYF	TGTGCCAGCAGCCCAGGACAGGGGGCTTGGGAGCAGTACTTC
TRBV18	TRBJ2-4	NA	NA	CASSPSPQRRNIQYF	TGTGCCAGCTCACCATCCCCCCAGCGGCGAAACATTCAGTACTTC
TRBV5-1	TRBJ2-7	NA	TRBD1	CASRGGQHYEQYF	TGCGCCAGCAGAGGGGGACAGCACTACGAGCAGTACTTC
TRBV5-5	TRBJ1-5	NA	TRBD1	CASSRDRDYSNQPQHF	TGTGCCAGCAGCCGAGACAGGGATTATAGCAATCAGCCCCAGCATTTT
TRBV5-1	TRBJ2-2	NA	NA	CASSLGFDFTGELFF	TGCGCCAGCAGCTTGGGTTTCGACTTCACCGGGGAGCTGTTTTTT
TRBV19	TRBJ2-2	few	TRBD2	CASSRTSGGANTGELFF	TGTGCCAGTAGCAGGACTAGCGGGGGAGCGAACACCGGGGAGCTGTTTTTT
TRBV2	TRBJ1-5	NA	NA	CAIHGGTNQPQHF	TGTGCCATCCATGGGGGGACCAATCAGCCCCAGCATTTT
TRBV3-1/TRBV3-2	TRBJ1-2	NA	TRBD1	CASSFRDRGFGYTF	TGTGCCAGCAGCTTCCGGGACAGGGGGTTTGGCTACACCTTC